There are many counts of the clone carrying this T cell receptor beta chain. Its matching antigen is unknown. Via MiXCR, TCRdb re-called the 5' RACE reads, giving one row per CDR3 protein. The sample consists of hundreds of thousands of distinct CDR3 sequences, around 8.6% of them appearing once. This sample was included in a study of identical twins. This CDR3 region has 15 residues. Germline V lookup: CDR1 SQVTM, CDR2 ANQGSEA. The V end was cut by 7 bases, the J end by 2 bases, with 21 bases between. Only healthy Caucasians were enrolled as donors. Study observations and caveats: For monozygotic twins, models underestimated out-of-frame TCR alpha sharing.

These data also formed part of another study, on yellow fever vaccine responses in identical twins. This second report adds: Twins reportedly showed a vaccine T cell response that seemed partly convergent and partly personalized.

V is TRBV29-1 and J is TRBJ2-7, with a weak D call TRBD2 (7 bases). Sequenced: PBMCs. The clonotype originates from a woman between 18 and 29 years old in good health. This CDR3 reads CSASDKGGGPYEQYF. CDR3 DNA sequence: TGCAGCGCCTCAGATAAGGGGGGGGGCCCCTACGAGCAGTACTTC.